Listed below are T cell receptor beta chains from one sample, sequenced in a study of cytomegalovirus exposure and HLA in healthy donors. Data came from immunoSEQ multiplex PCR; TCRdb stores just in-frame clones and leaves some out. The sample holds around 190,000 clones; about four fifths are singletons and the top ten take approximately 2%. The sequenced material came from PBMCs. Source of these receptors: a man aged 18 to 29 in good health and CMV-seronegative. The conserved cysteine and the conserved F or W are not part of the CDR3 here.

V gene	J gene	CDR3 protein
TRBV7-2	TRBJ1-1	ASSLGDRLTEAF
TRBV10-3	TRBJ2-1	AIRGLAGSGNEQF
TRBV5-1	TRBJ2-7	ASSLETSLFHEQY
TRBV5-1	TRBJ2-3	ASSRWVRQGGSDTQY
TRBV6-6	TRBJ2-3	AGQGGRGAQY
TRBV4-3	TRBJ1-5	ASSHLGQNQPQH
TRBV4-2	TRBJ1-2	ASSQEMTGEGYGYT
TRBV7-9	TRBJ1-5	ASSWTGSNQPQH
TRBV5-4	TRBJ2-7	ASSLLGPGQLQY
TRBV10-1	TRBJ1-2	ASSEQGFDYGYT
TRBV7-9	TRBJ2-7	ASSLRAYEQY
TRBV21-1	TRBJ2-1	PGGLAGLLRYNEQF
TRBV18	TRBJ1-2	ASEPGRGSNYGYT
TRBV30	TRBJ2-1	AWKRSGSYLTSYNEQF
TRBV5-4	TRBJ1-2	ASSSGDRVYGYT
TRBV18	TRBJ2-7	ASSPGTSLSSYEQY
TRBV5-1	TRBJ2-1	ASSQRASGLNNEQF
TRBV7-9	TRBJ2-5	ASLIPGAGETQY
TRBV2	TRBJ1-6	ASTAREGYNSPLH
TRBV5-6	TRBJ2-7	ASSLGTGAYEQY
TRBV4-3	TRBJ1-2	ASSQESRSYYGYT
TRBV7-8	TRBJ2-7	ASHLGQGSSYEQY
TRBV30	TRBJ1-5	AWSVKGRGGRNQPQH
TRBV19	TRBJ2-5	ASRERARETQY
TRBV5-4	TRBJ2-7	ASSSGLSYEQY
TRBV6-5	TRBJ2-6	ASSLGLASANVLT
TRBV18	TRBJ1-5	ASSDIRGLSNQPQH
TRBV12-1	TRBJ2-1	ASSRFLVFDQF
TRBV28	TRBJ2-7	ASTRVGYATYEQY
TRBV7-2	TRBJ2-3	ASSLARDTYTDTQY
TRBV5-8	TRBJ1-4	ASSPTGWREKLF
TRBV7-2	TRBJ2-7	ASTQSGIGGEQY
TRBV7-9	TRBJ2-5	ASSASGEETQY
TRBV19	TRBJ1-1	ASSMEQGVGEAF
TRBV19	TRBJ2-1	ASSIDSSGGANNEQF
TRBV6-5	TRBJ2-5	ASSPSSGQETQY
TRBV28	TRBJ1-3	ASSLQGFGNTIY
TRBV6-5	TRBJ1-1	ASSRTGNTEAF
TRBV7-2	TRBJ1-1	ASSFTRWSDVTF
TRBV18	TRBJ1-4	ASSHRSDATNEKLF
TRBV4-3	TRBJ1-6	ASSQDQVALH
TRBV9	TRBJ1-2	ASRGGSEDARGYT